This is a list of T cell receptor beta chains from one sample in a study of blood T cell repertoires in COVID-19. The method was immunoSEQ multiplex PCR; TCRdb's version includes in-frame clones alone and lacks a portion of them. The sample consists of roughly 51,000 clones, 75% to 95% of them appearing once. The sequencing input was peripheral blood. All receptors derive from a man aged 70 or older with acute or convalescent COVID-19. CDR3s include the opening cysteine and the closing phenylalanine or tryptophan. D genes are given only for firm matches. Size is omitted from some rows. Given values are once, few, many or a class for expanded clones.

v_call,clone_size,d_call,j_call,cdr3_nt,cdr3_aa
TRBV6-5,once,.,TRBJ1-2,TGTGCCAGCAGTCACCGACCCACAGGGTCCTTTGGCTACACCTTC,CASSHRPTGSFGYTF
TRBV6-5,.,TRBD1,TRBJ2-7,TGTGCCAGCAGCCGCCCGGACAGGGGTTACGAGCAGTACTTC,CASSRPDRGYEQYF
TRBV4-3,.,TRBD1,TRBJ1-1,TGCGCCAGCCGACGTCAATTGGGACAGGGGGTAGGGAACACTGAAGCTTTCTTT,CASRRQLGQGVGNTEAFF
TRBV4-1,once,.,TRBJ1-1,TGCGCCAGCAGCCTAAGTGTGAGCACTGAAGCTTTCTTT,CASSLSVSTEAFF
TRBV7-9,.,.,TRBJ2-1,TGTGCCAGCAGGGGGAGTGGTGAGCAGTTCTTC,CASRGSGEQFF
TRBV3-1/TRBV3-2,.,.,TRBJ1-5,TGTGCCAGCAGCCCGATGAGGGGGAACAATCAGCCCCAGCATTTT,CASSPMRGNNQPQHF
TRBV4-2,.,.,TRBJ2-3,TGTGCCAGCAGCCAACAACAGGAATCAATCGGGACAGATACGCAGTATTTT,CASSQQQESIGTDTQYF
TRBV14,.,.,TRBJ2-2,TGTGCCAGCAGCCAAGCCCCAGGGATATTCACCGGGGAGCTGTTTTTT,CASSQAPGIFTGELFF
TRBV14,.,.,TRBJ2-6,TGTGCCAGCAGCCAAGATCGGCGGAGCTCTGGGGCCAACGTCCTGACTTTC,CASSQDRRSSGANVLTF
TRBV18,.,.,TRBJ1-1,TGTGCCAGCTCACCCTCTTCTCGCACTGAAGCTTTCTTT,CASSPSSRTEAFF
TRBV6-6,.,TRBD2,TRBJ2-1,TGTGCCAGCAGTCCCCTAGCGGGGGGGAGCTCCTACAATGAGCAGTTCTTC,CASSPLAGGSSYNEQFF
TRBV3-1/TRBV3-2,.,TRBD1,TRBJ1-4,TGTGCCAGCAGCCAAGAGCAGGGGGCTGGTGAAAAACTGTTTTTT,CASSQEQGAGEKLFF
TRBV6-5,.,.,TRBJ1-1,TGTGCCAGCAGTTACGGGGGCACGATGAACACTGAAGCTTTCTTT,CASSYGGTMNTEAFF
TRBV4-2,.,.,TRBJ1-2,TGTGCCAGCAGCCAAGGCGGACAGCCCTATGGCTACACCTTC,CASSQGGQPYGYTF
TRBV4-2,.,.,TRBJ2-2,TGTGCCAGCAGCCTCTATGGGAGGGGGACCGGGGAGCTGTTTTTT,CASSLYGRGTGELFF
TRBV2,.,TRBD1,TRBJ1-2,TGTGCCAGCAGTCCGACAGGGGGCTACTATGGCTACACCTTC,CASSPTGGYYGYTF
TRBV29-1,.,TRBD2,TRBJ2-1,TGCAGCGTTCATCGGGGGGGGGCAACTAAGCAGTTCTTC,CSVHRGGATKQFF
TRBV19,.,.,TRBJ1-5,TGTGCCAGTAGTATTACGAGCGGGGGCAATCAGCCCCAGCATTTT,CASSITSGGNQPQHF
TRBV12-3/TRBV12-4,.,TRBD2,TRBJ2-5,TGTGCCAGCAGCCTGGGGGGGGGCCAGTACTTC,CASSLGGGQYF
TRBV4-3,once,TRBD1,TRBJ1-5,TGCGCCAGCAGCCAGAGGACAGGGGATCAGCCCCAGCATTTT,CASSQRTGDQPQHF
TRBV9,.,TRBD2,TRBJ2-2,TGTGCCAGCGGTAGCGGGGGACTAGACACCGGGGAGCTGTTTTTT,CASGSGGLDTGELFF
TRBV5-6,.,TRBD1,TRBJ1-2,TGTGCCAGCAGCTTGACAGGGGCTAACTATGGCTACACCTTC,CASSLTGANYGYTF
TRBV7-9,.,.,TRBJ1-3,TGTGCCAGCAGTCAGGGAACCTCTGGAAACACCATATATTTT,CASSQGTSGNTIYF
TRBV6-6,.,TRBD1,TRBJ1-5,TGTGCCAGCAGTCGAAGGGGACAGGGTAATCAGCCCCAGCATTTT,CASSRRGQGNQPQHF
TRBV7-2,.,.,TRBJ2-5,TGTGCCAGCAGCCCCCGTCCCCCGGGTACGGGAGAGACCCAGTACTTC,CASSPRPPGTGETQYF
TRBV7-2,.,TRBD2,TRBJ2-5,TGTGCCAGCAGCTTGTCTAGCGGGGGGCAAGTGACCCAGTACTTC,CASSLSSGGQVTQYF
TRBV5-4,.,TRBD2,TRBJ2-3,TGTGCCAGCAGCTTGCCTCGGGGAGGGACGCAGTATTTT,CASSLPRGGTQYF
TRBV18,.,TRBD1,TRBJ2-5,TGTGCCAGCTCATGGAGACAGGGTGGAGAGACCCAGTACTTC,CASSWRQGGETQYF
TRBV7-2,.,TRBD1,TRBJ1-5,TGTGCCAGCAGCCCGAACAGGGGTAGCGAGCCCCAGCATTTT,CASSPNRGSEPQHF
TRBV6-5,.,.,TRBJ1-1,TGTGCCAGCAGAGATCAGGGGCCCGGAGCTTTCTTT,CASRDQGPGAFF
TRBV19,.,TRBD1,TRBJ1-2,TGTGCCAGTAGCAACGACAGGGTCGGGTATGGCTACACCTTC,CASSNDRVGYGYTF
TRBV2,.,TRBD2,TRBJ2-5,TGTGCCAGCAGAGGGGGACTAGCGGTCCTAGAGACCCAGTACTTC,CASRGGLAVLETQYF
TRBV11-2,.,TRBD2,TRBJ2-2,TGTGCCAGCAGCTCTAGCGGTGCGGGCACCGGGGAGCTGTTTTTT,CASSSSGAGTGELFF
TRBV9,.,TRBD1,TRBJ2-2,TGTGCCAGCAGCGCGACCCCCAGGGGGACCGGGGAGCTGTTTTTT,CASSATPRGTGELFF
TRBV5-6,few,.,TRBJ1-1,TGTGCCAGCAGCTCACAGGGTGTTACTGAAGCTTTCTTT,CASSSQGVTEAFF
TRBV7-3,.,TRBD1,TRBJ2-7,TGTGCCAGCAGCCCACGACAGGGGAACGAGCAGTACTTC,CASSPRQGNEQYF
TRBV6-6,.,TRBD1,TRBJ1-5,TGTGCCAGCAGTTACTCGGGACAGAATCAGCCCCAGCATTTT,CASSYSGQNQPQHF